A selection of T cell receptor beta chains follows, all from one sample in a study of OX40 agonist ivuxolimab in advanced cancers. The assay was immunoSEQ multiplex PCR, and TCRdb's table has in-frame clones only and misses some. The sample records approximately 68,000 clones, almost 90% being singletons. The specimen comprised CD4+ or CD8+ T cells sorted from blood, sampled in a trial of the OX40 agonist ivuxolimab. These receptors were obtained from an adult with an advanced solid tumor such as melanoma, head and neck, liver or kidney cancer. The conserved cysteine and the conserved F or W are not part of the CDR3 here.

j_gene: TRBJ2-3; len: 12; v_gene: TRBV11-2; CDR3aa: ASSTGYSTDTQY
j_gene: TRBJ2-2; len: 14; v_gene: TRBV6-4; CDR3aa: ASSDVGGMDTGELF
j_gene: TRBJ1-4; len: 14; v_gene: TRBV27; CDR3aa: ASSSVSWDREEKLF
j_gene: TRBJ1-1; len: 12; v_gene: TRBV9; CDR3aa: ASSLDRVGTEAF
j_gene: TRBJ2-2; len: 13; v_gene: TRBV2; CDR3aa: ASLGGVVDTGELF
j_gene: TRBJ2-3; len: 13; v_gene: TRBV6-1; CDR3aa: ASTWVLAGTDTQY
j_gene: TRBJ1-2; len: 14; v_gene: TRBV10-1; CDR3aa: ASSESLGGAGYGYT
j_gene: TRBJ1-2; len: 14; v_gene: TRBV13; CDR3aa: ASSSPSRGTIYGYT
j_gene: TRBJ2-2; len: 14; v_gene: TRBV4-3; CDR3aa: ASSQLAGGNTGELF
j_gene: TRBJ2-7; len: 13; v_gene: TRBV28; CDR3aa: ASSLWVTGDYEQY
j_gene: TRBJ1-1; len: 10; v_gene: TRBV5-4; CDR3aa: ASSFLDTEAF
j_gene: TRBJ2-1; len: 11; v_gene: TRBV5-4; CDR3aa: ASSFPLSGEQF
j_gene: TRBJ1-2; len: 11; v_gene: TRBV19; CDR3aa: ASSINRNYGYT
j_gene: TRBJ2-3; len: 10; v_gene: TRBV30; CDR3aa: AWSRDTDTQY
j_gene: TRBJ2-3; len: 12; v_gene: TRBV14; CDR3aa: ASSRGQRTDTQY
j_gene: TRBJ2-6; len: 13; v_gene: TRBV6-5; CDR3aa: ASGFSPPGANVLT
j_gene: TRBJ2-1; len: 13; v_gene: TRBV15; CDR3aa: ATSIGLAANNEQF
j_gene: TRBJ1-5; len: 13; v_gene: TRBV9; CDR3aa: ASSVARGHNQPQH
j_gene: TRBJ2-6; len: 13; v_gene: TRBV30; CDR3aa: AWRLEGVGANVLT
j_gene: TRBJ2-2; len: 14; v_gene: TRBV5-1; CDR3aa: ASSLEGGSFTGELF
j_gene: TRBJ2-1; len: 13; v_gene: TRBV7-9; CDR3aa: ASSRSGSSYNEQF
j_gene: TRBJ2-2; len: 12; v_gene: TRBV14; CDR3aa: ASSNPSGTGELF
j_gene: TRBJ1-2; len: 14; v_gene: TRBV30; CDR3aa: AWSVGLSTGRYGYT
j_gene: TRBJ1-6; len: 14; v_gene: TRBV5-6; CDR3aa: ASSEGDGLYNSPLH
j_gene: TRBJ1-3; len: 14; v_gene: TRBV4-1; CDR3aa: ASSQDRWAERNTIY
j_gene: TRBJ1-3; len: 14; v_gene: TRBV28; CDR3aa: ASSRGTVYSGNTIY
j_gene: TRBJ2-5; len: 14; v_gene: TRBV19; CDR3aa: ASSILPGTAQETQY
j_gene: TRBJ2-1; len: 14; v_gene: TRBV13; CDR3aa: ASTGGLAGPNGEQF
j_gene: TRBJ2-2; len: 15; v_gene: TRBV30; CDR3aa: AWSVLAGSIYTGELF
j_gene: TRBJ2-7; len: 11; v_gene: TRBV19; CDR3aa: ASSPPGLYEQY
j_gene: TRBJ2-6; len: 15; v_gene: TRBV9; CDR3aa: ASSPGYSHAGANVLT
j_gene: TRBJ2-7; len: 14; v_gene: TRBV5-1; CDR3aa: ASSSVGLAASYEQY
j_gene: TRBJ1-6; len: 12; v_gene: TRBV10-3; CDR3aa: AISEAAYNSPLH
j_gene: TRBJ1-5; len: 12; v_gene: TRBV19; CDR3aa: ASRRTGNDQPQH
j_gene: TRBJ2-3; len: 13; v_gene: TRBV7-9; CDR3aa: ASSLGKGRADTQY
j_gene: TRBJ2-1; len: 13; v_gene: TRBV7-2; CDR3aa: ASSSVEAGYNEQF
j_gene: TRBJ2-5; len: 11; v_gene: TRBV5-4; CDR3aa: ASSWDSRGQQY
j_gene: TRBJ1-1; len: 12; v_gene: TRBV28; CDR3aa: ASSSMPSTTEAF
j_gene: TRBJ2-7; len: 15; v_gene: TRBV5-6; CDR3aa: ASSSRDRRVPGAEQY
j_gene: TRBJ2-1; len: 12; v_gene: TRBV19; CDR3aa: ASRPGGSYNEQF
j_gene: TRBJ1-3; len: 13; v_gene: TRBV13; CDR3aa: ASSLTVVSGNTIY
j_gene: TRBJ2-1; len: 12; v_gene: TRBV28; CDR3aa: ASSSGRSHNEQF
j_gene: TRBJ2-7; len: 11; v_gene: TRBV19; CDR3aa: ASSSRGGYEQY
j_gene: TRBJ1-6; len: 11; v_gene: TRBV2; CDR3aa: AGTAALNSPLH
j_gene: TRBJ2-2; len: 13; v_gene: TRBV28; CDR3aa: ASSFHRGGTGELF
j_gene: TRBJ2-2; len: 13; v_gene: TRBV27; CDR3aa: ASSWSGGGPGELF
j_gene: TRBJ2-7; len: 11; v_gene: TRBV30; CDR3aa: AGKGLGGDEQY
j_gene: TRBJ1-2; len: 13; v_gene: TRBV6-1; CDR3aa: ASSDRDGGRYGYT
j_gene: TRBJ1-3; len: 11; v_gene: TRBV5-4; CDR3aa: ASSPQSGNTIY
j_gene: TRBJ2-3; len: 14; v_gene: TRBV18; CDR3aa: ASSRQGGLSTDTQY
j_gene: TRBJ1-5; len: 13; v_gene: TRBV2; CDR3aa: ASSVDPNSNQPQH
j_gene: TRBJ1-6; len: 12; v_gene: TRBV4-3; CDR3aa: ASSQDRDYSPLH
j_gene: TRBJ1-3; len: 11; v_gene: TRBV6-5; CDR3aa: ASRQGSGNTIY
j_gene: TRBJ1-3; len: 12; v_gene: TRBV30; CDR3aa: AWDNDFSGNTIY
j_gene: TRBJ2-5; len: 13; v_gene: TRBV18; CDR3aa: ASSPPNSASETQY